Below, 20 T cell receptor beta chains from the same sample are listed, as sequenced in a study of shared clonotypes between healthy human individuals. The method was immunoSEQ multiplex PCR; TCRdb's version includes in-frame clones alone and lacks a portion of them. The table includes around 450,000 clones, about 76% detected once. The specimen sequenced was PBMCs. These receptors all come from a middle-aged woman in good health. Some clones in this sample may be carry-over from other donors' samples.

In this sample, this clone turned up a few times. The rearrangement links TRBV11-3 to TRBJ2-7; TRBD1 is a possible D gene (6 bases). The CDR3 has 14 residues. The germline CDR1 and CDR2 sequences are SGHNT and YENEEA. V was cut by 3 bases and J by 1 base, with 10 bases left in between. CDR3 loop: CASSFSGESYEQYF. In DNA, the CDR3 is TGTGCCAGCAGCTTTTCAGGGGAATCCTACGAGCAGTACTTC.

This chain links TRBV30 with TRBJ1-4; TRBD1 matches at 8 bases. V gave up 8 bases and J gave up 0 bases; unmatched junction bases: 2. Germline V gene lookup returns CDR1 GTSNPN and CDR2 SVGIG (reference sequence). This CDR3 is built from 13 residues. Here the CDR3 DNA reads TGTGCCGGACAGGGAGCAACTAATGAAAAACTGTTTTTT. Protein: CAGQGATNEKLFF.

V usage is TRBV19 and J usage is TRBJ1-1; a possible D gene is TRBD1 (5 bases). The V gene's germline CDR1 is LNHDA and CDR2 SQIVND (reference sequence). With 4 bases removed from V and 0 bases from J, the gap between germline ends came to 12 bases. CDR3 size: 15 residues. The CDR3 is CASSSRGALNTEAFF. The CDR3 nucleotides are TGTGCCAGTAGTAGCCGAGGGGCCTTGAACACTGAAGCTTTCTTT.

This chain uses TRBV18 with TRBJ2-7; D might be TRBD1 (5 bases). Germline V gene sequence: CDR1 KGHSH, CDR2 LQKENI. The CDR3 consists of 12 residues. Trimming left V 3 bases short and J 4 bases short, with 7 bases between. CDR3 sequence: CASSPTDYEQYF. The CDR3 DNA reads TGTGCCAGCTCACCGACAGATTACGAGCAGTACTTC.

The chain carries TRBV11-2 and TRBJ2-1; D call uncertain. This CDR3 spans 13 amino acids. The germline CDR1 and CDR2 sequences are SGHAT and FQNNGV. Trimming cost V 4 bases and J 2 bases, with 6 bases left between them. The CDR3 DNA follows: TGTGCCAGCAGCTATGGACCCTACAATGAGCAGTTCTTC. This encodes CASSYGPYNEQFF.

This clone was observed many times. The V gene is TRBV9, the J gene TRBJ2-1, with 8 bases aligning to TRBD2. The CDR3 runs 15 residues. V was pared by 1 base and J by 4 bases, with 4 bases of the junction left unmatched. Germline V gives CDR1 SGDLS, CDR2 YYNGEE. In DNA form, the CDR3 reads TGTGCCAGCAGCGTAAGCGGGAGCTATTACAATGAGCAGTTCTTC. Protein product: CASSVSGSYYNEQFF.

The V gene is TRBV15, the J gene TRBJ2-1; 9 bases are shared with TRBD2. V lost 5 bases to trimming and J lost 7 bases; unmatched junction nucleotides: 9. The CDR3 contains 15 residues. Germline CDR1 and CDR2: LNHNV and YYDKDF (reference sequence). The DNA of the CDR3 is TGTGCCACCAGCGGGGTGAGTAGCGGGAGTAATGAGCAGTTCTTC. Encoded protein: CATSGVSSGSNEQFF.

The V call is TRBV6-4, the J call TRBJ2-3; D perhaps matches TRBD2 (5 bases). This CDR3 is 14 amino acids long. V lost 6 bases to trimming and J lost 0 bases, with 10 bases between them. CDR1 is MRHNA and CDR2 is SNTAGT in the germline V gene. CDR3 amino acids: CASSPGISTDTQYF. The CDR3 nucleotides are TGTGCCAGCAGCCCCGGGATTAGCACAGATACGCAGTATTTT.

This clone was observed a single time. This CDR3 reads CASSLGTANSGNTIYF. DNA for the CDR3: TGCGCCAGCAGCTTGGGGACCGCTAACTCTGGAAACACCATATATTTT. V is TRBV5-1 and J is TRBJ1-3, with unresolved D. Trimming cost V 0 bases and J 0 bases, with 10 bases left between them. This CDR3 is built from 16 residues. Germline V lookup: CDR1 SGHRS, CDR2 YFSETQ.

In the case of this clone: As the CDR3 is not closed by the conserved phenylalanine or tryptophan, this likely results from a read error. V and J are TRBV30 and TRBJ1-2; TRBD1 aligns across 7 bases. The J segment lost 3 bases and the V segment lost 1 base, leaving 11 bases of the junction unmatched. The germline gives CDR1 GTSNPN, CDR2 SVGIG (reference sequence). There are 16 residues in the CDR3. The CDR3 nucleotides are TGTGCCTGGAGTGCCAACCCACAGGGGACTCACTATGGCTACACCTCC. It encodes CAWSANPQGTHYGYTS.

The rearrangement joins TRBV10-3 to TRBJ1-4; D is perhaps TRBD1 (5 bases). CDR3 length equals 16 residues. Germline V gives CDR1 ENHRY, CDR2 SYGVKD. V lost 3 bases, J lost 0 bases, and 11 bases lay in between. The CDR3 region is CAISEGATSTNEKLFF. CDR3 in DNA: TGTGCCATCAGTGAAGGGGCGACCTCAACTAATGAAAAACTGTTTTTT.

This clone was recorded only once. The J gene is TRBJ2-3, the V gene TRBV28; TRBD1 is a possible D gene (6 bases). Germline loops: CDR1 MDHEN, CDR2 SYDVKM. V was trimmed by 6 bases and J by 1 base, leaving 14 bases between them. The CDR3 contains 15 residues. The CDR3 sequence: CASRAPRGGTDTQYF. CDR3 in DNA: TGTGCCAGCAGAGCTCCCAGGGGCGGCACAGATACGCAGTATTTT.

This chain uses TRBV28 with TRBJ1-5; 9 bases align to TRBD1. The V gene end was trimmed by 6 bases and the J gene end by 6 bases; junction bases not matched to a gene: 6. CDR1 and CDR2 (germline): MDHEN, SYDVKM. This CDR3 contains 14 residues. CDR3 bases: TGTGCCAGCAGCGGGACAGGGCGAACTCAGCCCCAGCATTTT. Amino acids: CASSGTGRTQPQHF.

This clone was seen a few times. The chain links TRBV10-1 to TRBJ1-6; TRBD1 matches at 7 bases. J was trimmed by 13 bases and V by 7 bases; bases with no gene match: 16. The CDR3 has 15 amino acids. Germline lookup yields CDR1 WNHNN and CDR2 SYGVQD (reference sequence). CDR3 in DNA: TGCGCCAGCATCTCACTCTGGACAGGCCAAGATCCCCTCCACTTT. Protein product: CASISLWTGQDPLHF.

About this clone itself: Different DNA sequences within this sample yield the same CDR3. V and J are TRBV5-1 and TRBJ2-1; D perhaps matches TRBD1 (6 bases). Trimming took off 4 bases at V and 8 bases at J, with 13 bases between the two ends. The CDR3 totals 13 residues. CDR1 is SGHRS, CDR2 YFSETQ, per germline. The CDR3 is CASSTGPGDEQFF. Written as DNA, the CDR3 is TGCGCCAGCAGCACGGGACCAGGGGATGAGCAGTTCTTC. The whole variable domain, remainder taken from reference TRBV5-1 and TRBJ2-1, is KAGVTQTPRYLIKTRGQQVTLSCSPISGHRSVSWYQQTPGQGLQFLFEYFSETQRNKGNFPGRFSGRQFSNSRSEMNVSTLELGDSALYLCASSTGPGDEQFFGPGTRLTVL.

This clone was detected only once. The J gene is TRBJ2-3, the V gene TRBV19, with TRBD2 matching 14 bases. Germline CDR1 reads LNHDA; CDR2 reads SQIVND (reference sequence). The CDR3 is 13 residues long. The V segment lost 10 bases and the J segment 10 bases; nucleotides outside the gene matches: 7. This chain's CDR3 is CAITGTSGRPQYF. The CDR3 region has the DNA TGTGCCATTACCGGGACTAGCGGGAGACCGCAGTATTTT.

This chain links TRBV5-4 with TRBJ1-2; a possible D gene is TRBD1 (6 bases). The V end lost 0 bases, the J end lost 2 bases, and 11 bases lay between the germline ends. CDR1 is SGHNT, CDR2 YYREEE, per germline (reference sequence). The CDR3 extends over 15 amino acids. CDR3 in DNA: TGTGCCAGCAGCTTGGCCGAAACAGGGAACTATGGCTACACCTTC. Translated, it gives CASSLAETGNYGYTF.

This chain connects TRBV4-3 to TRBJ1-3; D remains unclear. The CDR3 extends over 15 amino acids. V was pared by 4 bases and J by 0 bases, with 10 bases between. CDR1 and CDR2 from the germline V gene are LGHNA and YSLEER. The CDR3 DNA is TGCGCCAGCAGCCGTCGAGTCAGCTCTGGAAACACCATATATTTT. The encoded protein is CASSRRVSSGNTIYF.

The CDR3 DNA reads TGTGCCAGCAGCTTAGGGCAGGGGATAGTGAGCACTGAAGCTTTCTTT. Protein sequence: CASSLGQGIVSTEAFF. The J gene is TRBJ1-1, the V gene TRBV7-9, with TRBD1 as a possible D gene (6 bases). Germline V gene lookup returns CDR1 SEHNR and CDR2 FQNEAQ (reference sequence). The CDR3 length is 16 residues. The V gene lost 1 base and the J gene lost 4 bases, with 16 bases spanning the gap.

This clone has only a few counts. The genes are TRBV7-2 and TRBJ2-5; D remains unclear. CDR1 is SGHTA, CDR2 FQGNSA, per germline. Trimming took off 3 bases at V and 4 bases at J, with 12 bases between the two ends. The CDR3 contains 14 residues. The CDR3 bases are TGTGCCAGCAGCTTTTTGATTCCGGGAGAGACCCAGTACTTC. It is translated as CASSFLIPGETQYF.